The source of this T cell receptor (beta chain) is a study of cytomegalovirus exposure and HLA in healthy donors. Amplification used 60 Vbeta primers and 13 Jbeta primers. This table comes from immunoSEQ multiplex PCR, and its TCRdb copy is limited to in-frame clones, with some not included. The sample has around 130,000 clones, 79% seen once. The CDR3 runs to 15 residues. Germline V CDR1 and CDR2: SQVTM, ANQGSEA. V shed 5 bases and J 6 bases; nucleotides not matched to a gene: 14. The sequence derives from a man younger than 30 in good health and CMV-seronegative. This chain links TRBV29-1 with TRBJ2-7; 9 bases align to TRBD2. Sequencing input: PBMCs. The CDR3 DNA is TGCAGCGTTCCAGAGGAGGGTAGCGGGAGTCTCGAGCAGTACTTC. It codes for CSVPEEGSGSLEQYF.